The 7 T cell receptor beta chains presented below share a single source sample, sequenced in a study of T cells in narcolepsy. The data were produced by immunoSEQ multiplex PCR, yet TCRdb's version contains in-frame clones alone and is incomplete. The table records 30,000 to 40,000 clones, 70% to 85% of them present only once. Material for sequencing was memory (CD45RA-) CD4+ T cells from blood. These TCRs come from a human donor in good health.

Only a few counts were recorded for this clone. V gene TRBV29-1 combines with J gene TRBJ1-1, with D unclear. Per the germline V gene, CDR1 is SQVTM and CDR2 is ANQGSEA. This CDR3 region has 12 residues. Between the trimmed V and J ends, which lost 4 bases and 4 bases, there was a span of 10 bases. The CDR3, as DNA: TGCAGCGTTGTTGAAACATCCACTGAAGCTTTCTTT. It encodes CSVVETSTEAFF.

This clone was counted between two and nine times. The chain combines TRBV6-1 with TRBJ1-1; no clear D. The CDR3 consists of 14 residues. The germline V gene encodes CDR1 MNHNS and CDR2 SASEGT. V was pared by 6 bases and J by 3 bases, with 14 bases between. The CDR3 sequence is CASRFEPRDTEAFF. The DNA of the CDR3 is TGTGCCAGCAGATTCGAGCCTCGGGACACTGAAGCTTTCTTT.

The chain employs TRBV2 and TRBJ2-1; 14 bases are shared with TRBD2. The CDR3 runs 16 residues. V trimming: 4 bases; J trimming: 3 bases; junction bases outside the gene matches: 2. CDR1 and CDR2 from the germline V gene are SNHLY and FYNNEI. In nucleotides, the CDR3 is TGTGCCAGCAGTGGACTAGCGGGAGGGGGCTACAATGAGCAGTTCTTC. Protein product: CASSGLAGGGYNEQFF.

The V gene is TRBV2, the J gene TRBJ2-1, with TRBD2 matching 15 bases. The CDR3 consists of 15 residues. Looked up from germline, CDR1 is SNHLY and CDR2 is FYNNEI. Unmatched junction bases numbered 5, after V lost 8 bases and J lost 6 bases. CDR3 DNA: TGTGCCAGCGAGAGGGGACTAGCGGGAGGCAATGAGCAGTTCTTC. Amino acid sequence: CASERGLAGGNEQFF.

This clone was seen a handful of times. J is TRBJ1-1 and V is TRBV19; D is possibly TRBD1 (5 bases). This CDR3 is built from 16 residues. CDR1 is LNHDA and CDR2 is SQIVND in the germline V gene (reference sequence). Trimming removed 1 base at V and 3 bases at J, with 15 bases between. The chain's CDR3 is CASSIGARALDTEAFF. The CDR3, as DNA: TGTGCCAGTAGTATAGGCGCCAGGGCACTAGACACTGAAGCTTTCTTT.

V gene TRBV7-3 combines with J gene TRBJ2-3; TRBD2 agrees at 11 bases. The CDR3 is made up of 14 amino acids. Unmatched junction bases numbered 1, after V lost 5 bases and J lost 3 bases. CDR1 and CDR2 from the germline V gene are SGHTA and FQGTGA. CDR3 sequence (DNA): TGTGCCAGCAGCCGGACTAGCGGGACAGATACGCAGTATTTT. Protein: CASSRTSGTDTQYF.

This sequence joins TRBV6-1 and TRBJ1-1, with a weak D call TRBD1 (5 bases). V shed 3 bases and J shed 11 bases, with 13 bases lying between them. The CDR3 covers 12 residues. Looked up from germline, CDR1 is MNHNS and CDR2 is SASEGT. Written as DNA, the CDR3 is TGTGCCAGCAGTGATGAGGGGCGAGGGGCTTTCTTT. It translates to CASSDEGRGAFF.